This T cell receptor beta chain came from a study of shared clonotypes between healthy human individuals. In the study overall: CD4 naive and memory got three plates each, CD8 naive two, CD8 memory one.

Findings and limits, study-wide: Only blood was sampled; tissue repertoires likely differ. Deeper or shallower sequencing was expected to change how clonotypes are shared among donors.

J lost 4 bases, V lost 3 bases, and 9 bases had no gene match. The germline V gene encodes CDR1 SGHNT and CDR2 YYREEE (reference sequence). CDR3 length: 15 amino acids. The authors divided CD4+ cells into CD45RA+ naive and CD45RA-negative memory subsets. The method was immunoSEQ multiplex PCR; TCRdb's version includes in-frame clones alone and lacks a portion of them. The data contain over a million clones, 95% to 99% of them seen just once; the ten biggest clones take up roughly 0.45%. Regarding this clone: Its antigen is still unknown.

The sample comprised naive CD4+ T cells sorted from blood. Subset indicated: CD45RA+ positively selected. This TCR came from a man younger than 40 in good health. The V gene is TRBV5-4, the J gene TRBJ2-5; 7 positions agree with TRBD2. The CDR3, as DNA: TGTGCCAGCAGCTCCACCATCTGGGAGGGAGAGACCCAGTACTTC. The encoded protein is CASSSTIWEGETQYF.